This T cell receptor (beta chain) was recovered during a study of cytomegalovirus exposure and HLA in healthy donors. Study-level findings and limits: Within the 120 validation repertoires, first-cohort TCR clusters tended to co-occur, according to a later analysis.

With respect to this clone: Its cognate antigen is unknown.

The V gene end was trimmed by 0 bases and the J gene end by 4 bases; junction bases not matched to a gene: 8. CDR1 is SGDLS, CDR2 YYNGEE, per germline. The length of the CDR3 is 19 residues. Produced via immunoSEQ multiplex PCR; TCRdb's table is partial and in-frame only. There are approximately 150,000 clones in the sample; about 87% occur only once, and 4.5% lies in the top ten. Material: PBMCs. The sequence derives from a man aged 18 to 35 in good health and CMV-seropositive. The chain combines TRBV9 with TRBJ2-2; TRBD2 matches at 14 bases. The CDR3 sequence: CASSVASGTSGSPTGELFF. CDR3 sequence (DNA): TGTGCCAGCAGCGTAGCAAGTGGGACTAGCGGGAGTCCCACCGGGGAGCTGTTTTTT.